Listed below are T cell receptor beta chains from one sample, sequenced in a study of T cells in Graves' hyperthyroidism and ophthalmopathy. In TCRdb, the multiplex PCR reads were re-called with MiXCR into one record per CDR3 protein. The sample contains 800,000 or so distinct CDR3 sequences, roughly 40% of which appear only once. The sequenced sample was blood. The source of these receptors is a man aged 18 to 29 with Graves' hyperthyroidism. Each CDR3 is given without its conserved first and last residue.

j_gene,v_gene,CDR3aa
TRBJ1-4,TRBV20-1,SARTGLEEKLF
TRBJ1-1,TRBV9,ASSPEGVTEAF
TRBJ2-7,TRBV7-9,ASSFFRDNLYEQY
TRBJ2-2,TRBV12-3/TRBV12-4,ASSLEGQGTGELF
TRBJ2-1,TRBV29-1,SVEQQVRGEQF
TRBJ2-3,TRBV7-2,ASSSGTSGSDTQY
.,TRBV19,ASSIDLGGEQF
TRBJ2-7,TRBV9,ASSPRPSGVYEQY
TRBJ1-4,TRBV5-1,TSRTRPGGEKLF
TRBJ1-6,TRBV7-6,ASSLNSLSPLH
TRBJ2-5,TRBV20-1,SAPRDNYQETQY
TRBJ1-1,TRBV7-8,ASNSSRNTEAF
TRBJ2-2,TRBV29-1,SAISLAEGGTGELF
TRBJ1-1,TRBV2,ASSPDRLNTDAF
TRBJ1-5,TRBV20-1,SASRTDNQPQH
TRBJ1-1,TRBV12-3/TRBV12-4,ASSSSGFSEAF
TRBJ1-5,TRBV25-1,ASSGQSGLTPYEPQH
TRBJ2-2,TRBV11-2,ASSVKGGGTGELF
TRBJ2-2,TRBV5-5,ASRRGPGNTGELF
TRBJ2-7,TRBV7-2,ASTFWASESYEQY
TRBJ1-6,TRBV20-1,SPVLGLESPLH
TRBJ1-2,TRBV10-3,AIRGYRDYGYT
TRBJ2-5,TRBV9,ASSVAPGGEETQY
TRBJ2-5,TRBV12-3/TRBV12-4,ASSLVGVETLY
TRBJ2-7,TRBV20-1,SAREGIRWYEQY
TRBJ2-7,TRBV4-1,ASSRLGGQNLYEQY
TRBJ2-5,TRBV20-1,SDHGTPYQETQY
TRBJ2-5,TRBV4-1,ASGQIGVGETQY
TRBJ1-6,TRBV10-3,AISDSGYGSPLH
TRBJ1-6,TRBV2,ASSGVLDSPLH
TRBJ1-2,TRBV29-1,SVGGTGEVGYT
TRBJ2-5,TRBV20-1,SARRRTEGETQY
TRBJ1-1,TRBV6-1,ASSPRRTENTEAF
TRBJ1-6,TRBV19,ASSTTVEYSYNSPLH